This T cell receptor (beta chain) was recorded in a study of blood T cell repertoires in COVID-19. Study-wide context: COVID-19 samples from acute and convalescent phases originated in the United States, Italy and Spain. Sources were T cells, B-cell-depleted T cells, or PBMCs; the material itself was cDNA or gDNA.

Profiled with immunoSEQ multiplex PCR; TCRdb holds only in-frame clones, not every one. The sample holds some 150,000 clones, roughly 90% seen once. Germline lookup yields CDR1 MNHGY and CDR2 SAAAGT. The V end was cut by 0 bases, the J end by 5 bases, with 19 bases between. This CDR3 is 17 amino acids long. This study enrolled people aged 18 to 89 from around 26 US geographic areas. The TCR originated in a woman aged 30 to 39 with acute COVID-19. The V call is TRBV6-8, the J call TRBJ2-5; perhaps TRBD1 as D (5 bases). The sample was PBMCs or T cells enriched from blood (not recorded which). CDR3 loop: CASSYSRVQGPTETQYF. CDR3 coding DNA: TGTGCCAGCAGTTACTCCCGCGTTCAGGGCCCAACGGAGACCCAGTACTTC.